This TCR beta chain was retrieved from a study of blood T cells in healthy people across ages. Across the whole study: In model experiments, template switching was able to capture about one barcoded beta molecule for every two T cells that were present. Study-wide results and limits: Across the age range, TCR beta diversity per million T cells fell in a roughly linear way.

As concerns this clonotype: Its matching antigen is unknown.

A sample-barcoded 5' primer and a J-beta primer mix were used in a second PCR of roughly 6 to 11 cycles. Unique molecular identifiers of 12 random nucleotides labeled each cDNA. TCRdb reanalysed the 5' RACE reads using MiXCR and keeps one entry per CDR3 protein. This repertoire shows more than 800,000 distinct CDR3 sequences, 40% to 55% found once; its top ten account for 18%. V shed 3 bases and J shed 6 bases, with 21 bases lying between them. CDR1 and CDR2 (germline): MNHEY, SMNVEV (reference sequence). The CDR3 loop spans 16 amino acids. Every donor contributed about 10 milliliters of peripheral blood by blood draw.

The receptor was isolated from a woman in her sixties in good health. Sequencing was carried out using blood. The chain employs TRBV27 and TRBJ2-7, with TRBD1 as a possible D gene (6 bases). DNA of the CDR3: TGTGCCAGCAGTTTTAGGGCAGGGGCCGTCGCCCGCGAGCAGTACTTC. This codes for CASSFRAGAVAREQYF.